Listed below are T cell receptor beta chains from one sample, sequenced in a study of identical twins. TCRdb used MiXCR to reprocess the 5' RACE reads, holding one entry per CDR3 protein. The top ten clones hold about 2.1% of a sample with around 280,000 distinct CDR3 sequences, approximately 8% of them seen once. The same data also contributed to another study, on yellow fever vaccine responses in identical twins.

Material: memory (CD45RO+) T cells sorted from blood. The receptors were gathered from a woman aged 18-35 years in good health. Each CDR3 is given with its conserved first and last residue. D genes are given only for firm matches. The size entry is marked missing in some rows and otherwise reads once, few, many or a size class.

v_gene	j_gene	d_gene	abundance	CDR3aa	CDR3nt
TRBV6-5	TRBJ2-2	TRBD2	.	CASSYSALAANTGELFF	TGTGCCAGCAGTTACTCGGCCCTAGCGGCGAACACCGGGGAGCTGTTTTTT
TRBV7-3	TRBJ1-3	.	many	CASSLLRASGNTIYF	TGTGCCAGCAGCTTATTACGGGCAAGTGGAAACACCATATATTTT
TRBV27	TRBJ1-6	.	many	CASRVSGYNSPLHF	TGTGCCAGCAGAGTTTCGGGTTATAATTCACCCCTCCACTTT
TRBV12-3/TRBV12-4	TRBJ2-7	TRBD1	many	CASSPQTGTVRYEQYF	TGTGCCAGCAGTCCCCAAACCGGGACAGTCCGGTACGAGCAGTACTTC
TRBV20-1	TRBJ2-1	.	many	CSARLLGGRNEQFF	TGCAGTGCTAGGCTCCTCGGGGGGCGGAATGAGCAGTTCTTC
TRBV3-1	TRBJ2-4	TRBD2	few	CASSQGVTSGKNIQYF	TGTGCCAGCAGCCAAGGCGTTACTAGCGGTAAAAACATTCAGTACTTC
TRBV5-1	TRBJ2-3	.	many	CASSPTGGGGDTQYF	TGCGCCAGCAGCCCGACAGGCGGGGGTGGAGATACGCAGTATTTT
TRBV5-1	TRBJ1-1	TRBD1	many	CASSKGQGGLNTEAFF	TGCGCCAGCAGCAAAGGACAGGGAGGGTTGAACACTGAAGCTTTCTTT
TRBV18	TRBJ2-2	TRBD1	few	CASSPGTGKFGELFF	TGTGCCAGCTCACCGGGGACAGGGAAGTTCGGGGAGCTGTTTTTT
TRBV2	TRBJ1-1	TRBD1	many	CASTLQGGPNTEAFF	TGTGCCAGCACCTTACAGGGGGGCCCGAACACTGAAGCTTTCTTT
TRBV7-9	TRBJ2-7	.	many	CASSLAVTVGEQYF	TGTGCCAGCAGCTTAGCGGTGACAGTCGGCGAGCAGTACTTC
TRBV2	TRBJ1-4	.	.	CASSEGGWGKLFF	TGTGCCAGCAGTGAGGGGGGCTGGGGAAAACTGTTTTTT
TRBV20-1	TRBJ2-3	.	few	CSGVVGGSTDTQYF	TGCAGTGGGGTGGTGGGCGGGAGCACAGATACGCAGTATTTT
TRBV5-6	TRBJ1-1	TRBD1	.	CASSTKDRHEAFF	TGTGCCAGCAGCACGAAGGACAGGCATGAAGCTTTCTTT
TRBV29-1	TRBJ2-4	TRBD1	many	CSVPGQGVLGKNIQYF	TGCAGCGTCCCTGGACAGGGAGTTCTCGGGAAAAACATTCAGTACTTC
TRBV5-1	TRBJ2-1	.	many	CASSLGGSAGEQFF	TGCGCCAGCAGCTTGGGAGGGTCGGCGGGTGAGCAGTTCTTC
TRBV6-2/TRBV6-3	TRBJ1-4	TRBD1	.	CASSSTGPFGKLFF	TGTGCCAGCAGTTCGACAGGGCCCTTTGGAAAACTGTTTTTT
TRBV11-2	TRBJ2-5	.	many	CASSLGIGGGSQETQYF	TGTGCCAGCAGCTTGGGAATCGGGGGTGGGTCACAAGAGACCCAGTACTTC
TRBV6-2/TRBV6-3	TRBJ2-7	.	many	CASSYRTYEQYF	TGTGCCAGCAGTTACAGGACCTACGAGCAGTACTTC
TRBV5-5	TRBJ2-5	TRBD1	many	CASSFGTGPQETQYF	TGTGCCAGCAGCTTCGGGACAGGCCCACAAGAGACCCAGTACTTC
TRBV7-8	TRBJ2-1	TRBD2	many	CASSLATSGAYNEQFF	TGTGCCAGCAGCTTAGCGACTAGCGGGGCTTACAATGAGCAGTTCTTC
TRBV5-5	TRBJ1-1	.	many	CASSSGRTNTEAFF	TGTGCCAGCAGCTCGGGAAGGACGAACACTGAAGCTTTCTTT
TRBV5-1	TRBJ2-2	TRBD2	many	CASSLDGGANTGELFF	TGCGCCAGCAGCTTGGACGGGGGGGCCAACACCGGGGAGCTGTTTTTT
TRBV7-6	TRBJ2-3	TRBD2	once	CASSLVGGLAFLADTQYF	TGTGCCAGCAGCTTAGTGGGCGGACTAGCCTTTCTCGCAGATACGCAGTATTTT
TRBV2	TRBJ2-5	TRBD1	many	CASSRDREKTQYF	TGTGCCAGCAGTAGGGACAGGGAGAAGACCCAGTACTTC
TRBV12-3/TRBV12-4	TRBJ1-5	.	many	CASRNPGGPQHF	TGTGCCAGCAGAAACCCCGGGGGGCCCCAGCATTTT
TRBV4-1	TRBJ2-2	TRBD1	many	CASSQGVFFGTGNTGELFF	TGCGCCAGCAGCCAAGGGGTCTTTTTTGGGACAGGAAACACCGGGGAGCTGTTTTTT
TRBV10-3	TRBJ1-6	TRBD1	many	CAISESRTGGDNSPLHF	TGTGCCATCAGTGAGTCTAGGACAGGGGGCGATAATTCACCCCTCCACTTT
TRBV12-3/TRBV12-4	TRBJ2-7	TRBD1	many	CASSRGQIYEQYF	TGTGCCAGCAGCCGGGGACAGATCTACGAGCAGTACTTC
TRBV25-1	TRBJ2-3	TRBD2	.	CASSRAGDSTDTQYF	TGTGCCAGCAGTAGGGCGGGAGACTCCACAGATACGCAGTATTTT
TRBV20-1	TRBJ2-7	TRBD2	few	CSAVHSGSRVTEQYF	TGCAGTGCAGTCCATAGCGGGAGTCGTGTCACCGAGCAGTACTTC
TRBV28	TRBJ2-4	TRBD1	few	CASSLPGQGHHYF	TGTGCCAGCAGTCTCCCGGGACAGGGGCATCACTACTTC
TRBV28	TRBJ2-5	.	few	CASSLPDRGGETQYF	TGTGCCAGCAGTTTACCAGACAGGGGAGGGGAGACCCAGTACTTC
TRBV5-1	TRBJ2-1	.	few	CASSSLLGGEQFF	TGCGCCAGCAGCTCCCTCTTGGGGGGTGAGCAGTTCTTC
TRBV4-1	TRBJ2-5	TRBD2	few	CASSRIRLAGNQETQYF	TGCGCCAGCAGCCGAATAAGACTAGCGGGAAACCAAGAGACCCAGTACTTC
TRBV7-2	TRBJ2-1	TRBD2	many	CASRGRTSGSSYNEQFF	TGTGCCAGCAGGGGAAGGACTAGCGGGAGTAGCTACAATGAGCAGTTCTTC
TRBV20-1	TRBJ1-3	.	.	CSATPRGGAGGNTIYF	TGCAGTGCTACCCCCCGGGGGGGGGCAGGTGGAAACACCATATATTTT
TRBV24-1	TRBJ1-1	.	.	CATSSGVANTEAFF	TGTGCCACCAGCTCAGGGGTCGCGAACACTGAAGCTTTCTTT
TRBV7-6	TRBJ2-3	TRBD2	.	CASSFTMFVGGSTQYF	TGTGCCAGCAGCTTCACCATGTTTGTCGGGGGGTCGACGCAGTATTTT
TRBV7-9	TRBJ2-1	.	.	CASSLDGAGPYNEQFF	TGTGCCAGCAGCTTAGATGGGGCGGGGCCCTACAATGAGCAGTTCTTC
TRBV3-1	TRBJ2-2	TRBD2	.	CASHTGTSVNTGELFF	TGTGCCAGCCATACCGGGACTAGCGTGAACACCGGGGAGCTGTTTTTT
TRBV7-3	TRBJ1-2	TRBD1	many	CASSPTGDLNYGYTF	TGTGCCAGCAGCCCAACAGGGGACCTCAACTATGGCTACACCTTC
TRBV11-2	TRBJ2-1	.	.	CASSLVITYEEQFF	TGTGCCAGCAGCTTGGTAATCACCTACGAGGAGCAGTTCTTC
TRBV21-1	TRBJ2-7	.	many	CASSKKRGPLYEQYF	TGTGCCAGCAGCAAAAAAAGGGGGCCTCTCTACGAGCAGTACTTC
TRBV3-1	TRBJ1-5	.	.	CASSSRINQPQHF	TGTGCCAGCAGCTCCCGGATTAATCAGCCCCAGCATTTT
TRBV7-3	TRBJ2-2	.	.	CASSPQGGSTGELFF	TGTGCCAGCAGCCCTCAAGGGGGGAGCACCGGGGAGCTGTTTTTT
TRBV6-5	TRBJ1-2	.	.	CASSYPSETYGYTF	TGTGCCAGCAGTTACCCTAGCGAAACCTATGGCTACACCTTC